This TCR beta chain derives from a study of shared clonotypes between healthy human individuals. Study observations and caveats: Naive CD4 clonotypes were shared across a handful of donors at around 5%.

Data came from immunoSEQ multiplex PCR; TCRdb stores just in-frame clones and leaves some out. The profile shows about a million clones, over 75% of them singletons. On this clone itself: Its antigen is still unknown.

Germline V gene lookup returns CDR1 KGHSH and CDR2 LQKENI. V lost 2 bases and J lost 6; bases outside the gene matches: 4. This CDR3 has 14 amino acids. Sequenced: memory CD4+ T cells sorted from blood. Noted subset: CD45RA-negative fraction. This receptor was obtained from a man younger than 35 in good health. V is TRBV18 and J is TRBJ2-1; 7 nucleotides line up with TRBD1. The CDR3 reads CASSPRTGVNEQFF. The CDR3 DNA reads TGTGCCAGCTCACCAAGGACAGGCGTCAATGAGCAGTTCTTC.